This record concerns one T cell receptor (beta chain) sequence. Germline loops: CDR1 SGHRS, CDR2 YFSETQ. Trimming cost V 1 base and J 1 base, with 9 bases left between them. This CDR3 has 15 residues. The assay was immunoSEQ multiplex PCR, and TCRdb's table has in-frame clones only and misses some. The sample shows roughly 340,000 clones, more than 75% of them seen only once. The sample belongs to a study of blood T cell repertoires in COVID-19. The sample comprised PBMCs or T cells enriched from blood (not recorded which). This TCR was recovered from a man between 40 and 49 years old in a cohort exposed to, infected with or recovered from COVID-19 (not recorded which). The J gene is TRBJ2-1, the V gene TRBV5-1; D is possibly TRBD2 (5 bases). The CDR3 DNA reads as TGCGCCAGCAGCTTGAACGGGGTATCCTACAATGAGCAGTTCTTC. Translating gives CASSLNGVSYNEQFF.